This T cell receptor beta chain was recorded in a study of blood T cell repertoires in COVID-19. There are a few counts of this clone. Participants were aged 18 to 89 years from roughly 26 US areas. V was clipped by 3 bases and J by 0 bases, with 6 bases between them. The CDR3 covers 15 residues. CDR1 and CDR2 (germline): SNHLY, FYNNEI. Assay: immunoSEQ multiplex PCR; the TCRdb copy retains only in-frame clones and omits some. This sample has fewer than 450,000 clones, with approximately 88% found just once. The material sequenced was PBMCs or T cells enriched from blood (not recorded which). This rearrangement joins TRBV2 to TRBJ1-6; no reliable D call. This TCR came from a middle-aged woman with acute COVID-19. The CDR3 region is CASSDQRSYNSPLHF. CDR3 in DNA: TGTGCCAGCAGTGATCAGCGCTCCTATAATTCACCCCTCCACTTT.